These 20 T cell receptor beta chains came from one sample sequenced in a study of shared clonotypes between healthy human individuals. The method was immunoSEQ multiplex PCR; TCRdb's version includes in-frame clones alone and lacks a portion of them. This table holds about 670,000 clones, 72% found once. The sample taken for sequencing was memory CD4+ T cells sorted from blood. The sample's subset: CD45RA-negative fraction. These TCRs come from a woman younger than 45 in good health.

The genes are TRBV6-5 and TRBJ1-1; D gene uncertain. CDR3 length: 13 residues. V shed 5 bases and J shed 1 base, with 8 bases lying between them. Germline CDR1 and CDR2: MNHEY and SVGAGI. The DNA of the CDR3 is TGTGCCAGCAGTCAAAGGGAGAACACTGAAGCTTTCTTT. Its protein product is CASSQRENTEAFF.

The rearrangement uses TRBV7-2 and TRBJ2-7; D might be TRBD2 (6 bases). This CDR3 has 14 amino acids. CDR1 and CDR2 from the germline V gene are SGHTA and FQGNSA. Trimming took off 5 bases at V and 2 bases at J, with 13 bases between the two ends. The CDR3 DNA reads TGTGCCAGCAGCCGGGAGCTGGCAACCTACGAGCAGTACTTC. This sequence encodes CASSRELATYEQYF.

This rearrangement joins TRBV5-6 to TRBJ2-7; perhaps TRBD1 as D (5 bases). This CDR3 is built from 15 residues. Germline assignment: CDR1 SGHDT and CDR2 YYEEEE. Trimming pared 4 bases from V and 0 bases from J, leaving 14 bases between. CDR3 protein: CASSTGHFSSYEQYF. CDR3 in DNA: TGTGCCAGCAGCACCGGACACTTTTCCTCCTACGAGCAGTACTTC.

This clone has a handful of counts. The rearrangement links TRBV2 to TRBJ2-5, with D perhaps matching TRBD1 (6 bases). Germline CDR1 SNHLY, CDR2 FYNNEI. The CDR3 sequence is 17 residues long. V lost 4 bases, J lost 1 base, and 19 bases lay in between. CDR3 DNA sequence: TGTGCCAGCAGTGGAATGCCGGACAGTACCTTCCAAGAGACCCAGTACTTC. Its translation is CASSGMPDSTFQETQYF.

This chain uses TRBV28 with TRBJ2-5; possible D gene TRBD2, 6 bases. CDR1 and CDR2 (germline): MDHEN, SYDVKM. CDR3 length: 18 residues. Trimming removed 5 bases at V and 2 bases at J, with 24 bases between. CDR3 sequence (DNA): TGTGCCAGCAGTCTCCTACCCCCAGGGAGGAGGCGGCAAGAGACCCAGTACTTC. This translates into CASSLLPPGRRRQETQYF.

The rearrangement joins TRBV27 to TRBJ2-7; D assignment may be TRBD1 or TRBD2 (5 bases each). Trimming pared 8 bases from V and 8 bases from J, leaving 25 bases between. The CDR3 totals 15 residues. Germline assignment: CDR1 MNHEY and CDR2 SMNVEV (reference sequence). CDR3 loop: CASAPSLGTRHQQYF. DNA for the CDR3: TGTGCCAGCGCCCCTTCCCTCGGGACCAGGCATCAGCAGTACTTC.

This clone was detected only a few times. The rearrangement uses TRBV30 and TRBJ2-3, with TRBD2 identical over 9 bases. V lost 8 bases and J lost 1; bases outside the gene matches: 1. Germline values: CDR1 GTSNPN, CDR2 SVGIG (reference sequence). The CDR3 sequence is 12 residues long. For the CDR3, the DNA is TGTGCCGGGACTAGCCGCACAGATACGCAGTATTTT. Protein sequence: CAGTSRTDTQYF.

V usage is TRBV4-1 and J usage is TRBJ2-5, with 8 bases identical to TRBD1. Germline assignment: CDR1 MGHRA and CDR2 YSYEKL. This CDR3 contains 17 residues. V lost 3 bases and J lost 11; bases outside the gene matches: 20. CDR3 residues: CASSQRGQEGTRREQYF. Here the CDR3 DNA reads TGCGCCAGCAGCCAGCGGGGACAGGAAGGGACCCGTCGGGAGCAGTACTTC.

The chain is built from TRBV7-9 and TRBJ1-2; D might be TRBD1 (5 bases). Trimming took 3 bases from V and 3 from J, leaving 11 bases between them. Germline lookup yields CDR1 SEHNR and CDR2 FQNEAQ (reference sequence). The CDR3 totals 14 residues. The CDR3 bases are TGTGCCAGCAGCTTTCAGGGCCCCGACTATGGCTACACCTTC. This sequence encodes CASSFQGPDYGYTF.

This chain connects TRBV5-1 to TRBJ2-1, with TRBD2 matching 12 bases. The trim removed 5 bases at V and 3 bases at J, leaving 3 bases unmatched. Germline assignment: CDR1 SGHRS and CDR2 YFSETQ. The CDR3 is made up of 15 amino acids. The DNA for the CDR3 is TGCGCCAGCAGGTGGACTAGCGGGAACTACAATGAGCAGTTCTTC. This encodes CASRWTSGNYNEQFF.

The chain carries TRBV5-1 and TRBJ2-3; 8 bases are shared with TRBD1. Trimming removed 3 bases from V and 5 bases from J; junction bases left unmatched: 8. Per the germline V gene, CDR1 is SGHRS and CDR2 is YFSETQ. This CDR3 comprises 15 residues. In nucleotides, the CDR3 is TGCGCCAGCAGCTACCCCCAGGGGGCAGGAGATACGCAGTATTTT. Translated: CASSYPQGAGDTQYF.

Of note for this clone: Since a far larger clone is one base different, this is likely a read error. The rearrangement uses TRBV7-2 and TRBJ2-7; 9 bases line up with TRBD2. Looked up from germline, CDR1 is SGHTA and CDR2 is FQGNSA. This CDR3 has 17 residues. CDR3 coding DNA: TGTGCCGGCAGCTCTCCCCTTGGTAGCGGGAGCTCCTACGAGCAGTACTTC. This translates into CAGSSPLGSGSSYEQYF.

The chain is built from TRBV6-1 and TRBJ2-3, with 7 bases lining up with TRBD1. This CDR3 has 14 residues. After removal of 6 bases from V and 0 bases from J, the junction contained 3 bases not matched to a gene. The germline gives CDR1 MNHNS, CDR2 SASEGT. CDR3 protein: CASSPGQSTDTQYF. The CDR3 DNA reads TGTGCCAGCAGCCCGGGACAGAGCACAGATACGCAGTATTTT.

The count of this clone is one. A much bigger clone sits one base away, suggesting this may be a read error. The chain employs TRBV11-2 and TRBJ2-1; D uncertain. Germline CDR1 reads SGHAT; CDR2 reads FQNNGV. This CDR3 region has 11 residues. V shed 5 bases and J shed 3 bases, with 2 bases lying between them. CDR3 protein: CASSHYNEQFF. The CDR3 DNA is TGTGCCAGCAGCCACTACAATGAGCAGTTCTTC.

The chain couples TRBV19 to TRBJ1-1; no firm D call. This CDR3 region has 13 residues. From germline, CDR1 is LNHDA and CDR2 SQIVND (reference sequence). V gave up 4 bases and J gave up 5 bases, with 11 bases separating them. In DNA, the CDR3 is TGTGCCAGTAGTAGTTCGCCGGGGACTGAAGCTTTCTTT. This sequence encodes CASSSSPGTEAFF. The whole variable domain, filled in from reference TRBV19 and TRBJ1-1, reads DGGITQSPKYLFRKEGQNVTLSCEQNLNHDAMYWYRQDPGQGLRLIYYSQIVNDFQKGDIAEGYSVSREKKESFPLTVTSAQKNPTAFYLCASSSSPGTEAFFGQGTRLTVV.

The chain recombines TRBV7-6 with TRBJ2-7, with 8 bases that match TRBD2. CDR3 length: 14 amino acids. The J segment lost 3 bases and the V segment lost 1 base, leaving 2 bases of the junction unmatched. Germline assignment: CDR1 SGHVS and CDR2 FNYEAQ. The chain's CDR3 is CASSLVAGFYEQYF. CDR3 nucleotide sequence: TGTGCCAGCAGCTTAGTAGCGGGGTTCTACGAGCAGTACTTC.

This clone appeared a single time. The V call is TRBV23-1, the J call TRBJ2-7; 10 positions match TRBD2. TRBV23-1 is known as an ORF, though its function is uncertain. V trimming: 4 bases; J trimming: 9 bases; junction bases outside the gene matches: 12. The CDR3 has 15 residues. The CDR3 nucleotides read TGCGCCAGCAGTCCAAAAGCGGGAGGGCCGAATGTGCAGTACTTC. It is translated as CASSPKAGGPNVQYF.

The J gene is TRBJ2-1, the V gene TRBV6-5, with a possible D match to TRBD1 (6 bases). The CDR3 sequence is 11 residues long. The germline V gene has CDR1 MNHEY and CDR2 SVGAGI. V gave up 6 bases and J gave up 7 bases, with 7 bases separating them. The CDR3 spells CASRGANEQFF. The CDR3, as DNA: TGTGCCAGCAGGGGGGCTAATGAGCAGTTCTTC.

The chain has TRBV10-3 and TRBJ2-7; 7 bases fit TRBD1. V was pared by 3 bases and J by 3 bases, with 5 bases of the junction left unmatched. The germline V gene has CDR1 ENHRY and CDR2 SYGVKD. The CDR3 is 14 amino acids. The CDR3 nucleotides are TGTGCCATCAGTGACCGGGACAGATTCTACGAGCAGTACTTC. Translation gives CAISDRDRFYEQYF.

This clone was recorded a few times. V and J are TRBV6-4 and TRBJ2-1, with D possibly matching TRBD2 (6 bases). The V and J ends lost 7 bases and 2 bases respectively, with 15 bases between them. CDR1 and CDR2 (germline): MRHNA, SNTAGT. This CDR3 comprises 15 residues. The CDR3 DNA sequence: TGTGCCAGCAAAGTACGGGACTCACCCTACAATGAGCAGTTCTTC. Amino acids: CASKVRDSPYNEQFF.